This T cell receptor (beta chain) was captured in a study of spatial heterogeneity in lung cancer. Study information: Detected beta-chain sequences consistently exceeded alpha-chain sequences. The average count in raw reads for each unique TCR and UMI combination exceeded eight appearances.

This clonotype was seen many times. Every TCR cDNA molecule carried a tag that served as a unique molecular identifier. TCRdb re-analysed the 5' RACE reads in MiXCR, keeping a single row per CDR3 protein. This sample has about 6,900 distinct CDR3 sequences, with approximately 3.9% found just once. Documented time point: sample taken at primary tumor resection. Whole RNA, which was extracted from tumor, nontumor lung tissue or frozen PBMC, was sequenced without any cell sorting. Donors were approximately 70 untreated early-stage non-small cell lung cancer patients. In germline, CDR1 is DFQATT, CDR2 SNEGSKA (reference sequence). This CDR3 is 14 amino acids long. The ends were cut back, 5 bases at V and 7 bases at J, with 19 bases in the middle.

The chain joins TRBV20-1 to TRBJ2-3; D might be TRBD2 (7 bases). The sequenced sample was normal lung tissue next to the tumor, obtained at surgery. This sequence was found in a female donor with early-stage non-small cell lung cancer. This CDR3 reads CSAPPGGRGNTQYF. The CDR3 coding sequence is TGCAGTGCTCCACCGGGGGGCCGAGGGAATACGCAGTATTTT.